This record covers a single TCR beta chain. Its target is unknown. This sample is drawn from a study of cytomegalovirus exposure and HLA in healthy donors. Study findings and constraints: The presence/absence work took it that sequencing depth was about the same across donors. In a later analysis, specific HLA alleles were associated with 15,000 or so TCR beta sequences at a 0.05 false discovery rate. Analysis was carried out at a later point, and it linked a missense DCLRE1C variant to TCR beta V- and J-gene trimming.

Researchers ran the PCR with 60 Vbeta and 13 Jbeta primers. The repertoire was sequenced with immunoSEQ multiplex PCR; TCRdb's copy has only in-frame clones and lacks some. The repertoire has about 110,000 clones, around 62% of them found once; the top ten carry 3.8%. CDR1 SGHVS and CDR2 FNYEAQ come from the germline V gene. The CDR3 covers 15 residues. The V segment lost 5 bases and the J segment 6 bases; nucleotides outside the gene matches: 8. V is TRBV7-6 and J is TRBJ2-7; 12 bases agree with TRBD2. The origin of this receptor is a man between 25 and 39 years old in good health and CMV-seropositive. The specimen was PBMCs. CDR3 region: CASSLSSGGGLEQYF. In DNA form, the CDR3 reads TGTGCCAGCAGCCTTTCTAGCGGGGGGGGCCTCGAGCAGTACTTC.